This TCR beta chain was sequenced in a study of control samples from healthy donors and cancer patients. TCRdb's copy holds only in-frame clones and misses some; the assay was immunoSEQ multiplex PCR. The table includes about 86,000 clones, approximately 95% detected once. Germline V gene lookup returns CDR1 MNHEY and CDR2 SVGAGI. This CDR3 has 13 residues. The V gene lost 10 bases and the J gene lost 4 bases, with 16 bases spanning the gap. This clonotype was obtained from a woman under 40 in good health. Sample: blood. The chain links TRBV6-5 to TRBJ1-1, with a tentative D call TRBD1 (6 bases). The CDR3 DNA is TGTGCCACGATGATGACAGGAGCCACTGAAGCTTTCTTT. Its protein is CATMMTGATEAFF.